The source of this TCR beta chain is a study of cytomegalovirus exposure and HLA in healthy donors. Germline V gene sequence: CDR1 SGDLS, CDR2 YYNGEE. Trimming at V came to 3 bases and at J to 3 bases, leaving 9 bases not matched to a gene. This CDR3 region has 16 residues. Whole-study findings and limits: Cytomegalovirus association was assigned to about 150 TCR beta chains.

PCR amplification relied on 60 Vbeta primers (plus 13 Jbeta primers). Only in-frame clones appear in the TCRdb table, and some are missing; sequencing was by immunoSEQ multiplex PCR. The table has 160,000 or so clones, roughly 77% seen once; the top ten hold 2% to 2.5%. For this clone: The antigen remains unidentified.

This receptor was identified in a middle-aged man in good health and CMV-seropositive. The sequenced material came from PBMCs. This rearrangement joins TRBV9 to TRBJ2-5, with 9 positions matching TRBD2. As DNA, the CDR3 is TGTGCCAGCAGCGCACGACCAAGCGGGGGGAAAGAGACCCAGTACTTC. It specifies CASSARPSGGKETQYF. The variable domain in full, with the rest retrieved from reference TRBV9 and TRBJ2-5, is DSGVTQTPKHLITATGQRVTLRCSPRSGDLSVYWYQQSLDQGLQFLIQYYNGEERAKGNILERFSAQQFPDLHSELNLSSLELGDSALYFCASSARPSGGKETQYFGPGTRLLVL.